The 10 T cell receptor beta chains in this list originate from one sample, sequenced in a study of beta chain features in type 1 diabetes (dated by TCRdb to about 2018). Library creation used the immunoSEQ multiplex PCR assay. The High Capacity cDNA Reverse Transcription Kit was used to reverse transcribe all of the isolated RNA, meaning that expressed TCRB transcripts were what got sequenced. TCRdb took over this immuneACCESS table, retaining in-frame rearrangements with V and J assigned. Such tables are incomplete; in checked studies, under half of the missing clones stem from an unresolved V gene, and the remainder is unexplained. Counted in this sample were roughly 450,000 clones; 11% of them appeared once. The ten largest clones capture 0.045% to 0.05% of the sample. Source material: naive CD4+ T cells from blood. The cell subset or site label for this specimen denotes: true naive CD4+ T cells. Receptors originate from a woman aged 18-29 years in good health.

This clone was seen repeatedly, ten times or more. The chain has TRBV7-9 and TRBJ2-1; 9 nucleotides agree with TRBD2. The CDR3 contains 15 residues. Germline V CDR1 and CDR2: SEHNR, FQNEAQ (reference sequence). Trimming removed 5 bases from V and 3 bases from J; junction bases left unmatched: 5. DNA of the CDR3: TGTGCCAGCAGCCAGACTAGCGGATTCTACAATGAGCAGTTCTTC. As protein: CASSQTSGFYNEQFF.

The chain uses TRBV5-1 and TRBJ1-1; D is uncertain. The V gene lost 4 bases and the J gene lost 2 bases, with 18 bases spanning the gap. CDR3 length equals 16 residues. Looked up from germline, CDR1 is SGHRS and CDR2 is YFSETQ. The CDR3 region has the DNA TGCGCCAGCAGCCCACTGGAGCCCGGGATTAACACTGAAGCTTTCTTT. This encodes CASSPLEPGINTEAFF.

The CDR3 protein is CASSFEGLAYTGELFF. The CDR3 nucleotides read TGTGCCAGCAGCTTCGAGGGACTAGCCTACACCGGGGAGCTGTTTTTT. The rearrangement joins TRBV27 to TRBJ2-2; 9 positions agree with TRBD2. The CDR3 extends over 16 amino acids. The ends lost 6 bases at V and 3 bases at J; junction bases unmatched: 8. CDR1 is MNHEY, CDR2 SMNVEV, per germline (reference sequence).

This clone has just a few counts. The chain has TRBV5-1 and TRBJ2-3; 9 bases line up with TRBD2. The V and J ends lost 1 base and 0 bases, in that order; junction bases with no gene match: 3. CDR1 is SGHRS, CDR2 YFSETQ, per germline. The CDR3 is made up of 16 amino acids. CDR3 nucleotide sequence: TGCGCCAGCAGCTTGCCCACTAGCGGGAGCACAGATACGCAGTATTTT. As protein: CASSLPTSGSTDTQYF.

In its sample, this clone was seen a few times. The chain is built from TRBV18 and TRBJ2-7; unclear D gene. There are 14 residues in the CDR3. Germline V gene lookup returns CDR1 KGHSH and CDR2 LQKENI. With 3 bases removed from V and 2 bases from J, the gap between germline ends came to 11 bases. As DNA, the CDR3 is TGTGCCAGCTCACCCGTCCCTACTACCTACGAGCAGTACTTC. It yields the protein CASSPVPTTYEQYF. Looking up the rest from reference TRBV18 and TRBJ2-7 gives the full variable domain: NAGVMQNPRHLVRRRGQEARLRCSPMKGHSHVYWYRQLPEEGLKFMVYLQKENIIDESGMPKERFSAEFPKEGPSILRIQQVVRGDSAAYFCASSPVPTTYEQYFGPGTRLTVT.

With respect to this clone: Other DNA sequences in this specimen translate into the identical CDR3. The chain combines TRBV4-3 with TRBJ2-4; 7 positions match TRBD1. The germline V gene encodes CDR1 LGHNA and CDR2 YSLEER. V shed 1 base, J shed 1 base, and the junction held 4 bases outside the gene matches. The CDR3 loop spans 16 amino acids. In DNA form, the CDR3 reads TGCGCCAGCAGCCAAGGTAGACAGGGTGCCAAAAACATTCAGTACTTC. This gives the protein CASSQGRQGAKNIQYF.

This clone has only a few counts. V is TRBV15 and J is TRBJ1-2; weak D call: TRBD1 (5 bases). Between the trimmed V and J ends, which lost 1 base and 7 bases, there was a span of 16 bases. The germline V gene encodes CDR1 LNHNV and CDR2 YYDKDF (reference sequence). The CDR3 covers 15 residues. This CDR3 reads CATSRVPEGRVGYTF. In DNA form, the CDR3 reads TGTGCCACCAGCAGAGTCCCAGAGGGGCGCGTTGGCTACACCTTC.

The rearrangement links TRBV4-1 to TRBJ2-1; 9 bases are a match to TRBD2. There are 18 residues in the CDR3. CDR1 MGHRA and CDR2 YSYEKL come from the germline V gene. The V segment lost 0 bases and the J segment 4 bases; nucleotides outside the gene matches: 10. The CDR3, as DNA: TGCGCCAGCAGCCAAGACCTCCGAGTGCTAGCGGGATACAATGAGCAGTTCTTC. Residues: CASSQDLRVLAGYNEQFF.

The genes are TRBV27 and TRBJ2-7; D remains ambiguous. Trimming removed 2 bases from V and 3 bases from J, with 11 bases in between. The germline CDR1 and CDR2 sequences are MNHEY and SMNVEV (reference sequence). The CDR3 extends over 14 amino acids. The CDR3 reads CASSLKQPNYEQYF. For the CDR3, the DNA is TGTGCCAGCAGTTTAAAACAGCCTAACTACGAGCAGTACTTC.

The chain couples TRBV7-2 to TRBJ2-7; the D gene is possibly TRBD2 (5 bases). V gave up 3 bases and J gave up 3 bases, with 12 bases separating them. This CDR3 has 14 amino acids. From germline, CDR1 is SGHTA and CDR2 FQGNSA. Here the CDR3 reads CASSFVWGDYEQYV. The CDR3 nucleotides read TGTGCCAGCAGCTTCGTGTGGGGAGACTACGAGCAGTACGTC.